The 29 T cell receptor beta chains below come from one sample, sequenced in a study of cytomegalovirus exposure and HLA in healthy donors. The PCR used 60 Vbeta and 13 Jbeta primers. Libraries were prepared by immunoSEQ multiplex PCR; TCRdb keeps only in-frame clonotypes and omits some of them. The sample holds over 150,000 clones, 85% seen once. Sequenced input: PBMCs. Every receptor here comes from a man younger than 45 in good health and CMV-seropositive.

The chain carries TRBV7-2 and TRBJ2-2; D may be TRBD1 (6 bases). The CDR3 contains 14 residues. V gave up 2 bases and J gave up 4 bases, with 8 bases separating them. CDR1 is SGHTA and CDR2 is FQGNSA in the germline V gene. The CDR3 reads CASSLWGLTGELFF. The CDR3 bases are TGTGCCAGCAGCTTATGGGGGCTCACCGGGGAGCTGTTTTTT.

The chain couples TRBV30 to TRBJ2-1, with TRBD2 identical over 14 bases. The CDR3 length is 15 residues. V lost 5 bases, J lost 6 bases, and 6 bases stayed unmatched. Per germline, CDR1 GTSNPN and CDR2 SVGIG (reference sequence). CDR3 bases: TGTGCCTGGCGGAGACTAGCGGGGGGGGGCAATGAGCAGTTCTTC. Translated: CAWRRLAGGGNEQFF.

The V and J genes are TRBV11-3 and TRBJ2-7, with 8 bases identical to TRBD1. CDR1 is SGHNT and CDR2 is YENEEA in the germline V gene. The V segment lost 1 base and the J segment 5 bases; nucleotides outside the gene matches: 4. The CDR3 is 14 residues long. The CDR3 protein is CASSLGTGRNEQYF. In DNA, the CDR3 is TGTGCCAGCAGCTTAGGGACAGGGAGGAACGAGCAGTACTTC.

J is TRBJ2-2 and V is TRBV7-3; possible D gene TRBD1, 6 bases. Germline CDR1 is SGHTA and CDR2 is FQGTGA. CDR3 length equals 17 residues. V lost 0 bases and J 0 bases, leaving 11 bases between the germline ends. CDR3 sequence (DNA): TGTGCCAGCAGCTTAACCCCGGGACACGCGAACACCGGGGAGCTGTTTTTT. This encodes CASSLTPGHANTGELFF.

The V and J genes are TRBV7-9 and TRBJ2-7, with a possible D match to TRBD1 (6 bases). Germline V gives CDR1 SEHNR, CDR2 FQNEAQ (reference sequence). Trimming left V 4 bases short and J 4 bases short, with 11 bases between. The CDR3 sequence is 13 residues long. The CDR3 is CASSSGAGYEQYF. CDR3 DNA sequence: TGTGCCAGCAGCTCAGGGGCGGGTTACGAGCAGTACTTC.

The chain is built from TRBV23-1 and TRBJ2-1; 8 bases are shared with TRBD1. TRBV23-1 is an open reading frame, and its role is uncertain. After removal of 2 bases from V and 6 bases from J, the junction contained 6 bases not matched to a gene. This CDR3 is 15 amino acids long. The CDR3 is CASSQLGTGVNEQFF. The DNA of the CDR3 is TGCGCCAGCAGTCAACTTGGGACAGGCGTCAATGAGCAGTTCTTC.

V gene TRBV30 combines with J gene TRBJ2-1; 9 nucleotides agree with TRBD2. The germline gives CDR1 GTSNPN, CDR2 SVGIG (reference sequence). The CDR3 spans 16 residues. The V segment lost 0 bases and the J segment 5 bases; nucleotides outside the gene matches: 8. DNA for the CDR3: TGTGCCTGGAGTGTCGTTCGGCTAGCGGGGAACAATGAGCAGTTCTTC. As protein: CAWSVVRLAGNNEQFF.

The chain recombines TRBV5-1 with TRBJ1-1; 7 nucleotides line up with TRBD1. J was trimmed by 6 bases and V by 1 base; bases with no gene match: 9. This CDR3 region has 15 residues. The V gene's germline CDR1 is SGHRS and CDR2 YFSETQ. CDR3: CASSLPERTGAEAFF. The CDR3 nucleotides are TGCGCCAGCAGCTTGCCCGAGCGAACAGGGGCTGAAGCTTTCTTT.

The chain couples TRBV19 to TRBJ2-3, with 8 bases matching TRBD2. CDR1 is LNHDA and CDR2 is SQIVND in the germline V gene (reference sequence). J gave up 2 bases and V 1 base, and 8 bases lay outside the gene matches. This CDR3 contains 17 residues. CDR3 in DNA: TGTGCCAGTAGTATAGGGGCAGCGGGGGCTTACACAGATACGCAGTATTTT. Encoded protein: CASSIGAAGAYTDTQYF. The variable domain in full, with the rest retrieved from reference TRBV19 and TRBJ2-3, is DGGITQSPKYLFRKEGQNVTLSCEQNLNHDAMYWYRQDPGQGLRLIYYSQIVNDFQKGDIAEGYSVSREKKESFPLTVTSAQKNPTAFYLCASSIGAAGAYTDTQYFGPGTRLTVL.

Regarding this clone: A junction boundary mismatches the germline segment, possibly from a read error. The chain couples TRBV9 to TRBJ2-1, with 7 nucleotides matching TRBD2. Germline CDR1 is SGDLS and CDR2 is YYNGEE. The CDR3 covers 14 residues. The DNA of the CDR3 is TGTGCCAGCGGCGTAGATGGGGGGGGGAATGAGCAGTTCTTC. It is translated as CASGVDGGGNEQFF.

Here the CDR3 reads CASSLRSSYNEQFF. In nucleotides, the CDR3 is TGTGCCAGCAGCCTAAGGAGCTCCTACAATGAGCAGTTCTTC. The rearrangement uses TRBV7-9 and TRBJ2-1; D is uncertain. CDR3 length: 14 residues. The V gene's germline CDR1 is SEHNR and CDR2 FQNEAQ (reference sequence). V dropped 5 bases and J dropped 0 bases, with 8 bases sitting between them.

The V call is TRBV25-1, the J call TRBJ2-7; D may be TRBD2 (5 bases). Looked up from germline, CDR1 is MGHDK and CDR2 is SYGVNS. The germline V and J ends were trimmed by 3 bases and 6 bases, with 15 bases remaining between them. The CDR3 contains 14 residues. CDR3 in DNA: TGTGCCAGCAGTGACCCGAACGGGGAAAGCGAGCAGTACGTC. Its protein product is CASSDPNGESEQYV.

The rearrangement links TRBV11-2 to TRBJ2-7, with 9 bases aligning to TRBD1. The CDR3 length is 13 residues. The V gene end was trimmed by 7 bases and the J gene end by 5 bases; junction bases not matched to a gene: 6. Germline V CDR1 and CDR2: SGHAT, FQNNGV. This chain's CDR3 is CASNPWTGDEQYV. CDR3 nucleotide sequence: TGTGCCAGCAACCCCTGGACAGGGGACGAGCAGTACGTC.

The V call is TRBV18, the J call TRBJ2-3; 9 bases are a match to TRBD2. The CDR3 length is 14 residues. Germline assignment: CDR1 KGHSH and CDR2 LQKENI. V shed 6 bases and J 2 bases; nucleotides not matched to a gene: 3. The CDR3 protein is CASSGLASTDTQYF. The CDR3 coding sequence is TGTGCCAGCTCCGGACTAGCGTCCACAGATACGCAGTATTTT.

J is TRBJ2-7 and V is TRBV19; TRBD1 matches at 9 bases. V dropped 1 base and J dropped 4; count of bases not matched to a gene: 8. This CDR3 region has 16 residues. From germline, CDR1 is LNHDA and CDR2 SQIVND (reference sequence). CDR3 region: CASSIVAGQGGYEQYF. CDR3 bases: TGTGCCAGTAGTATAGTCGCGGGACAGGGTGGGTACGAGCAGTACTTC. Combining the CDR3 with reference TRBV19 and TRBJ2-7 gives the whole variable domain DGGITQSPKYLFRKEGQNVTLSCEQNLNHDAMYWYRQDPGQGLRLIYYSQIVNDFQKGDIAEGYSVSREKKESFPLTVTSAQKNPTAFYLCASSIVAGQGGYEQYFGPGTRLTVT.

The chain recombines TRBV14 with TRBJ1-3; D gene ambiguous. There are 14 residues in the CDR3. The germline CDR1 and CDR2 sequences are SGHDN and FVKESK. With 2 bases removed from V and 3 bases from J, the gap between germline ends came to 8 bases. The DNA of the CDR3 is TGTGCCAGCAGCCAATGGACTCTTGGAAACACCATATATTTT. It encodes CASSQWTLGNTIYF.

The genes are TRBV5-1 and TRBJ2-5; 8 bases fit TRBD1. CDR1 and CDR2 (germline): SGHRS, YFSETQ. The CDR3 has 12 residues. V shed 8 bases, J shed 4 bases, and the junction held 4 bases outside the gene matches. In nucleotides, the CDR3 is TGCGCCAGTCAGGGGGCCGTAGAGACCCAGTACTTC. Translating gives CASQGAVETQYF. Using reference TRBV5-1 and TRBJ2-5 for the parts outside the CDR3, the full variable domain is KAGVTQTPRYLIKTRGQQVTLSCSPISGHRSVSWYQQTPGQGLQFLFEYFSETQRNKGNFPGRFSGRQFSNSRSEMNVSTLELGDSALYLCASQGAVETQYFGPGTRLLVL.

This clone came up a few times. V is TRBV2 and J is TRBJ1-4, with TRBD1 matching 9 bases. The CDR3 runs to 13 residues. J lost 8 bases, V lost 8 bases, and 6 bases had no gene match. Per germline, CDR1 SNHLY and CDR2 FYNNEI. For the CDR3, the DNA is TGTGCCAGCTCCCGGGACAGGGCCGAAAAACTGTTTTTT. Amino acids: CASSRDRAEKLFF.

This clone was recorded a few times. This rearrangement joins TRBV10-3 to TRBJ2-3, with 7 bases lining up with TRBD2. Germline lookup yields CDR1 ENHRY and CDR2 SYGVKD. The V and J ends lost 11 bases and 5 bases, in that order; junction bases with no gene match: 13. The CDR3 consists of 14 residues. The CDR3 DNA follows: TGTGCCTCCCGGTCGGGGAGGGCCAAAGATACGCAGTATTTT. Its protein product is CASRSGRAKDTQYF.

V and J are TRBV7-9 and TRBJ2-1; 8 bases map to TRBD1. Germline CDR1 and CDR2: SEHNR and FQNEAQ (reference sequence). This CDR3 has 15 amino acids. V gave up 4 bases and J gave up 10 bases; unmatched junction bases: 12. This chain's CDR3 is CASSSLQGAAGEQFF. In DNA, the CDR3 is TGTGCCAGCAGCTCTCTTCAGGGGGCGGCAGGAGAGCAGTTCTTC.

The chain joins TRBV7-2 to TRBJ1-3, with D possibly matching TRBD1 (5 bases). This CDR3 has 15 amino acids. With 1 base removed from V and 2 bases from J, the gap between germline ends came to 9 bases. CDR1 is SGHTA and CDR2 is FQGNSA in the germline V gene. The CDR3 protein is CASSLVAGPGNTIYF. The CDR3 region has the DNA TGTGCCAGCAGCTTAGTAGCGGGGCCTGGAAACACCATATATTTT.

The chain couples TRBV9 to TRBJ1-4, with a possible D match to TRBD1 (5 bases). Deletions cut 0 bases from V and 5 bases from J, with 14 bases between. There are 16 residues in the CDR3. Germline V gene data show CDR1 as SGDLS and CDR2 as YYNGEE. The DNA for the CDR3 is TGTGCCAGCAGCGTAGCCCTCGGGGGGGGGAATGAAAAACTGTTTTTT. Translated: CASSVALGGGNEKLFF.

V gene TRBV5-5 combines with J gene TRBJ2-5; 12 nucleotides align to TRBD2. CDR1 and CDR2 (germline): SGHKS, YYEKEE (reference sequence). The V gene end was trimmed by 6 bases and the J gene end by 4 bases; junction bases not matched to a gene: 7. This CDR3 has 15 amino acids. The CDR3 region is CASNRLAGVRETQYF. Written as DNA, the CDR3 is TGTGCCAGCAACCGACTAGCGGGAGTTAGAGAGACCCAGTACTTC.

As for this clone: Relative to the germline gene, one junction end is altered; a read error may explain this. The chain combines TRBV7-9 with TRBJ2-7; 12 nucleotides line up with TRBD2. Germline V gene lookup returns CDR1 SEHNR and CDR2 FQNEAQ (reference sequence). This CDR3 has 15 residues. The CDR3: CSSSPTSGRKYEQYF. The CDR3 DNA sequence: TGTTCCAGCAGCCCGACTAGCGGGAGAAAATACGAGCAGTACTTC. Full variable domain (outside the CDR3, taken from reference TRBV7-9 and TRBJ2-7): DTGVSQNPRHKITKRGQNVTFRCDPISEHNRLYWYRQTLGQGPEFLTYFQNEAQLEKSRLLSDRFSAERPKGSFSTLEIQRTEQGDSAMYLCSSSPTSGRKYEQYFGPGTRLTVT.

As concerns this clone: The sample contains more than one DNA sequence encoding this CDR3. This chain connects TRBV5-1 to TRBJ1-2, with TRBD1 as a possible D gene (5 bases). V lost 0 bases to trimming and J lost 8 bases, with 8 bases between them. CDR1 is SGHRS and CDR2 is YFSETQ in the germline V gene. This CDR3 is 12 amino acids long. This CDR3 is CASSLAGDGYTF. CDR3 DNA sequence: TGCGCCAGCAGCTTGGCGGGGGACGGCTACACCTTC.

This chain connects TRBV5-6 to TRBJ1-4; TRBD1 matches at 9 bases. The CDR3 length is 15 residues. Germline V gene sequence: CDR1 SGHDT, CDR2 YYEEEE. V shed 3 bases, J shed 3 bases, and the junction held 3 bases outside the gene matches. The CDR3 sequence: CASSSGTGSNEKLFF. The CDR3 region has the DNA TGTGCCAGCAGCTCCGGGACAGGGTCTAATGAAAAACTGTTTTTT.

This rearrangement joins TRBV6-6 to TRBJ1-1; 7 nucleotides align to TRBD1. This CDR3 contains 16 residues. V shed 2 bases, J shed 4 bases, and the junction held 10 bases outside the gene matches. Germline V lookup: CDR1 MNHNY, CDR2 SVGAGI (reference sequence). The CDR3 sequence is CASSYRRQGASTEAFF. For the CDR3, the DNA is TGTGCCAGCAGTTACCGCCGACAGGGAGCGAGCACTGAAGCTTTCTTT.

The chain recombines TRBV7-2 with TRBJ2-4, with 10 bases fitting TRBD1. The CDR3 covers 16 residues. Germline assignment: CDR1 SGHTA and CDR2 FQGNSA. The ends lost 0 bases at V and 5 bases at J; junction bases unmatched: 4. As DNA, the CDR3 is TGTGCCAGCAGCTTAGCCGGGACAGGGGATGAAAACATTCAGTACTTC. Translated: CASSLAGTGDENIQYF.

This clone was detected a few times. The chain has TRBV2 and TRBJ1-1, with 8 bases identical to TRBD1. Germline loops: CDR1 SNHLY, CDR2 FYNNEI. V shed 9 bases, J shed 0 bases, and the junction held 9 bases outside the gene matches. The CDR3 totals 15 residues. The CDR3 reads CASYGTGPMNTEAFF. CDR3 in DNA: TGTGCCAGTTACGGGACAGGACCCATGAACACTGAAGCTTTCTTT.